The 12 T cell receptor beta chains in this list originate from one sample, sequenced in a study of blood T cell repertoires in COVID-19. Data came from immunoSEQ multiplex PCR; TCRdb stores just in-frame clones and leaves some out. The profile shows about 280,000 clones, roughly 86% of them singletons. Sequenced input: peripheral blood. The receptors stem from a man in his forties with active or convalescent COVID-19.

CDR3 residues: CASSPTTPSTDTQYF. As DNA, the CDR3 is TGTGCCAGCAGCCCGACGACTCCGAGCACAGATACGCAGTATTTT. The V and J genes are TRBV7-6 and TRBJ2-3; D ambiguous. This CDR3 has 15 amino acids. Looked up from germline, CDR1 is SGHVS and CDR2 is FNYEAQ. The V end lost 5 bases, the J end lost 0 bases, and 12 bases lay between the germline ends.

V is TRBV18 and J is TRBJ1-2, with D perhaps matching TRBD1 (5 bases). The V end lost 1 base, the J end lost 7 bases, and 19 bases lay between the germline ends. CDR3 length equals 16 residues. Per the germline V gene, CDR1 is KGHSH and CDR2 is LQKENI. The CDR3 sequence: CASSPQSRPEGSGYTF. For the CDR3, the DNA is TGTGCCAGCTCACCACAATCTCGGCCGGAGGGGAGTGGCTACACCTTC.

The gene calls are TRBV7-9 and TRBJ2-7, with 7 bases lining up with TRBD1. The ends lost 6 bases at V and 6 bases at J; junction bases unmatched: 5. The CDR3 length is 12 residues. Per the germline V gene, CDR1 is SEHNR and CDR2 is FQNEAQ (reference sequence). The CDR3 DNA follows: TGTGCCAGCAGGACAGGGTTTGGCGAGCAGTACTTC. Encoded protein: CASRTGFGEQYF.

This clone occurred once. The chain uses TRBV4-2 and TRBJ1-1; tentative D call: TRBD1 (5 bases). The germline V and J ends were trimmed by 8 bases and 1 base, with 8 bases remaining between them. The germline V gene has CDR1 LGHNA and CDR2 YNFKEQ. The CDR3 totals 12 residues. The CDR3 is CASFGQNTEAFF. The CDR3 region has the DNA TGTGCCAGCTTCGGACAGAACACTGAAGCTTTCTTT.

This clone has just one count. This chain links TRBV27 with TRBJ1-6, with D possibly matching TRBD1 (6 bases). The germline V gene has CDR1 MNHEY and CDR2 SMNVEV (reference sequence). The CDR3 covers 16 residues. V was pared by 4 bases and J by 2 bases, with 12 bases between. CDR3 loop: CASSSDRDTYNSPLHF. The CDR3 nucleotides are TGTGCCAGCAGTTCTGACCGGGACACCTATAATTCACCCCTCCACTTT.

CDR3 bases: TGTGCCAGTACCAAAGAACGGGGATTCAACTATGGCTACACCTTC. Its protein product is CASTKERGFNYGYTF. The V and J genes are TRBV19 and TRBJ1-2; D ambiguous. The CDR3 has 15 residues. CDR1 is LNHDA, CDR2 SQIVND, per germline (reference sequence). V shed 7 bases and J shed 2 bases, with 17 bases lying between them.

V gene TRBV7-6 combines with J gene TRBJ2-5; 10 bases line up with TRBD2. The CDR3 is made up of 15 amino acids. From germline, CDR1 is SGHVS and CDR2 FNYEAQ. Trimming cost V 2 bases and J 0 bases; bases outside gene matches: 0. Here the CDR3 DNA reads TGTGCCAGCAGCTTACTAGCGGGGGACCAAGAGACCCAGTACTTC. Its protein is CASSLLAGDQETQYF.

A few counts support this clone. The genes are TRBV6-5 and TRBJ1-6; the D gene is possibly TRBD1 (6 bases). CDR1 is MNHEY and CDR2 is SVGAGI in the germline V gene. The CDR3 covers 13 residues. With 7 bases removed from V and 10 bases from J, the gap between germline ends came to 14 bases. CDR3 DNA sequence: TGTGCCAGCACCCAGGGGAGGGACTCACCCCTCCACTTT. Protein: CASTQGRDSPLHF.

This clone has just a few counts. This CDR3 is CASSLEFVGRDGELFF. The CDR3 DNA sequence: TGTGCCAGCAGCTTAGAGTTTGTGGGGAGGGACGGGGAGCTGTTTTTT. The chain uses TRBV11-2 and TRBJ2-2; 7 bases are shared with TRBD2. The CDR3 is 16 amino acids. V lost 0 bases, J lost 7 bases, and 8 bases stayed unmatched. Per the germline V gene, CDR1 is SGHAT and CDR2 is FQNNGV.

V gene TRBV3-1 (or the pseudogene TRBV3-2) combines with J gene TRBJ1-3, with 7 bases fitting TRBD1. The length of the CDR3 is 17 residues. Germline V gene lookup returns CDR1 LGHDT and CDR2 YNNKEL (reference sequence). The V segment lost 3 bases and the J segment 4 bases; nucleotides outside the gene matches: 12. CDR3 region: CASSHFPGQQSGNTIYF. DNA for the CDR3: TGTGCCAGCAGCCATTTTCCGGGACAGCAATCGGGAAACACCATATATTTT.

The chain employs TRBV29-1 and TRBJ2-3, with D possibly matching TRBD2 (6 bases). There are 11 residues in the CDR3. V was clipped by 4 bases and J by 7 bases, with 9 bases between them. Germline values: CDR1 SQVTM, CDR2 ANQGSEA. The CDR3 sequence: CSVGAGNTQYF. CDR3 sequence (DNA): TGCAGCGTTGGTGCGGGGAATACGCAGTATTTT.

This chain uses TRBV2 with TRBJ1-1; a possible D gene is TRBD1 (5 bases). This CDR3 is 13 amino acids long. Germline CDR1 reads SNHLY; CDR2 reads FYNNEI. V gave up 10 bases and J gave up 0 bases, with 12 bases separating them. CDR3 region: CATTRDLNTEAFF. In nucleotides, the CDR3 is TGTGCCACTACCAGGGACTTGAACACTGAAGCTTTCTTT.